The rows below give T cell receptor beta chains drawn from one sample of a study of graft-versus-host responses after intestinal transplantation. Produced via immunoSEQ multiplex PCR; TCRdb's table is partial and in-frame only. The data hold around 71,000 clones, with roughly 92% observed a single time. The source was bone marrow, collected 734 days after intestinal transplantation. Receptors originate from a human patient who received an intestinal transplant, so some T cells may come from the graft donor. Both conserved end residues are part of each CDR3. A D gene is named only where the DNA matches it firmly. The size of a clone is reported for some rows only, either as once, few or many, or as a class for expanded clones.

V,size,J,D,DNA,CDR3
TRBV7-3,once,TRBJ2-1,-,TGTGCCAGCAGCTTAGGTGGGGAGCAGTTCTTC,CASSLGGEQFF
TRBV6-1,-,TRBJ2-1,-,TGTGCCAGCAGTGCATACAATGAGCAGTTCTTC,CASSAYNEQFF
TRBV9,once,TRBJ1-4,-,TGTGCCAGCAGCGTAGGGGGGGACGATGAAAAACTGTTTTTT,CASSVGGDDEKLFF
TRBV7-9,-,TRBJ1-4,-,TGTGCCAGCAGCTTAGGAAGGGTCAGCGAAAAACTGTTTTTT,CASSLGRVSEKLFF
TRBV5-5,few,TRBJ2-1,-,TGTGCCAGCAGCTTGGCTTCCGGCAATGAGCAGTTCTTC,CASSLASGNEQFF
TRBV5-3,once,TRBJ2-7,TRBD2,TGTGCCAGCAGCTTGGCCCGTCTAGCGGGGGGAGAGCAGTACTTC,CASSLARLAGGEQYF
TRBV7-9,-,TRBJ2-2,-,TGTGCCAGCAGCCCCCTAGGGGGCACCGGGGAGCTGTTTTTT,CASSPLGGTGELFF
TRBV11-2,-,TRBJ2-1,TRBD2,TGTGCCAGCGCACTAGCGGGAACCTACAATGAGCAGTTCTTC,CASALAGTYNEQFF
TRBV27,-,TRBJ2-7,-,TGTGCCAGCAGTGAACTAGGGGCTCACGAGCAGTACTTC,CASSELGAHEQYF
TRBV7-3,-,TRBJ2-7,TRBD2,TGTGCCAGCAGCAAACTAGCGGGGGGGCCTTACGAGCAGTACTTC,CASSKLAGGPYEQYF
TRBV7-2,-,TRBJ1-1,TRBD1,TGTGCCAGCAGCGACCCGGGACAGGGGGATCTAGTCACTGAAGCTTTCTTT,CASSDPGQGDLVTEAFF
TRBV6-5,-,TRBJ1-2,-,TGTGCCAGCAGTTACTCGGGGAGGTTCTATGGCTACACCTTC,CASSYSGRFYGYTF
TRBV6-5,-,TRBJ2-7,TRBD2,TGTGCCAGCAGCGGGGGGTTGACTCGCTCCTACGAGCAGTACTTC,CASSGGLTRSYEQYF
TRBV5-4,-,TRBJ2-3,TRBD1,TGTGCCAGCAGCCAACAGGGGGCTGGGGATACGCAGTATTTT,CASSQQGAGDTQYF
TRBV5-4,-,TRBJ2-7,-,TGTGCCAGCAGCTTGGATGACAGGTCCTACGAGCAGTACTTC,CASSLDDRSYEQYF
TRBV9,-,TRBJ2-1,TRBD2,TGTGCCAGCAGCGTAGGTCCTCTAGCGGGAGGAAGAAAATACAATGAGCAGTTCTTC,CASSVGPLAGGRKYNEQFF
TRBV28,-,TRBJ1-6,-,TGTGCCAGCAGTCCCCCGACGACACCCCTCCACTTT,CASSPPTTPLHF
TRBV27,once,TRBJ1-5,-,TGTGCCAGCAGTGAAGTCGCCGGTCAGCCCCAGCATTTT,CASSEVAGQPQHF
TRBV7-9,-,TRBJ2-7,-,TGTGCCAGCAGCTTACCGGTACAAAACTACGAGCAGTACTTC,CASSLPVQNYEQYF
TRBV4-1,-,TRBJ1-2,-,TGCGCCAGCAGCCAAGAGCGCGAGAACTATGGCTACACCTTC,CASSQERENYGYTF
TRBV29-1,-,TRBJ2-1,-,TGCAGCGTTGGTGGGGGCCTATACAATGAGCAGTTCTTC,CSVGGGLYNEQFF
TRBV11-2,-,TRBJ1-5,TRBD1,TGTGCCAGCAGCCTCGGGACAGCGGATCAGCCCCAGCATTTT,CASSLGTADQPQHF
TRBV27,-,TRBJ1-6,-,TGTGCCAGCAGTTTTGGTCCTCTTAGCTCCTATAATTCACCCCTCCACTTT,CASSFGPLSSYNSPLHF
TRBV7-9,few,TRBJ1-1,TRBD1,TGTGCCAGCAGCTTAGGACAGGGGAATACTGAAGCTTTCTTT,CASSLGQGNTEAFF
TRBV25-1,-,TRBJ2-1,TRBD2,TGTGCCAGCAGGTACTTAGAGCGGGGCCCCCCGTTCTTC,CASRYLERGPPFF
TRBV29-1,-,TRBJ2-7,TRBD2,TGCAGCGCCTCTCCCACGGCTAGCGGGACATACGAGCAGTACTTC,CSASPTASGTYEQYF
TRBV7-3,-,TRBJ2-7,-,TGTGCCAGCAGCTTAATAGGGGGAAGCTCCTACGAGCAGTACTTC,CASSLIGGSSYEQYF
TRBV6-6,-,TRBJ2-7,-,TGTGCCAGCAGTTACAGCGGTCCTTCCTACGAGCAGTACTTC,CASSYSGPSYEQYF
TRBV13,-,TRBJ2-7,TRBD2,TGTGCCAGCAGCCAGCCCGGGACTAGTCCCTACGAGCAGTACTTC,CASSQPGTSPYEQYF
TRBV9,-,TRBJ1-2,TRBD1,TGTGCCAGCAGCGTAGGGGACAGTGCGGGCTATGGCTACACCTTC,CASSVGDSAGYGYTF
TRBV28,-,TRBJ1-5,-,TGTGCCAGCAGTGACAGAAATAGCAATCAGCCCCAGCATTTT,CASSDRNSNQPQHF
TRBV7-9,-,TRBJ1-4,TRBD1,TGTGCCAGCAGCCCAATCGCCCCGACAGGGTTTAATGAAAAACTGTTTTTT,CASSPIAPTGFNEKLFF
TRBV6-6,once,TRBJ1-6,-,TGTGCCAGCAGTTACTCGTCCGAACTTTCACCCCTCCACTTT,CASSYSSELSPLHF
TRBV5-1,-,TRBJ1-4,-,TGCGCCAGCATGGTTTTGGGGCTTACAACTAATGAAAAACTGTTTTTT,CASMVLGLTTNEKLFF
TRBV2,-,TRBJ2-3,-,TGTGCCAGCAAAAGGGAATGGACAGATACGCAGTATTTT,CASKREWTDTQYF
TRBV19,-,TRBJ1-4,-,TGTGCCAGTAGCCACCTCGGCGGCGACGTTGCCAAACTGTTTTTT,CASSHLGGDVAKLFF
TRBV30,-,TRBJ1-3,-,TGTGCCTGGACGGGGAGAAACACCATATATTTT,CAWTGRNTIYF
TRBV7-6,few,TRBJ1-1,TRBD1,TGTGCCAGCAGCCCCCAGGGGGGGAACACTGAAGCTTTCTTT,CASSPQGGNTEAFF
TRBV28,-,TRBJ2-1,-,TGTGCCAGCAGCTGGCCGCTCCGGGACAGGGATCGCCTAGCGGGAGTCAATGAGCAGTTCTTC,CASSWPLRDRDRLAGVNEQFF
TRBV4-1,-,TRBJ2-1,-,TGCGCCAGCAGCCAAGATTCGATTCCGTGGGGAGATCTCTCCTACAATGAGCAGTTCTTC,CASSQDSIPWGDLSYNEQFF
TRBV10-3,-,TRBJ2-5,-,TGTGCCATCAGTGAGAACGACAGAGGGGAGACCCAGTACTTC,CAISENDRGETQYF
TRBV4-1,-,TRBJ2-1,-,TGCGCCAGCAGCCCGCAATCTATACTAGGGGAGCTGAATGAGCAGTTCTTC,CASSPQSILGELNEQFF
TRBV6-5,-,TRBJ1-2,-,TGTGCCAGCAGTCCGGAGAGAACAGGCCGAGATGGCTACACCTTC,CASSPERTGRDGYTF